Listed here are 12 T cell receptor beta chains from one sample, sequenced in a study of a mutant IDH1 vaccine in newly diagnosed glioma. Profiled with immunoSEQ multiplex PCR; TCRdb holds only in-frame clones, not every one. The sample yields roughly 50,000 clones, 84% seen once. As to time point: week 35, safety follow-up. A 20-mer mutant IDH1 peptide at 300 ug was injected subcutaneously with topical imiquimod. Their antigen targets remain unknown. Specimen: PBMCs, collected from a glioma patient whose treatment included an IDH1 peptide vaccine. The receptors here all came from a woman aged 18-35 years with glioma.

This chain joins TRBV7-2 and TRBJ1-2, with 8 bases matching TRBD1. This CDR3 contains 15 residues. V lost 8 bases, J lost 4 bases, and 12 bases stayed unmatched. Germline V gene lookup returns CDR1 SGHTA and CDR2 FQGNSA. The CDR3 is CASGAGGQAIYGYTF. In DNA form, the CDR3 reads TGTGCCAGCGGAGCGGGGGGACAGGCAATCTATGGCTACACCTTC.

The chain has TRBV5-1 and TRBJ2-1; D gene uncertain. CDR3 size: 13 residues. The germline gives CDR1 SGHRS, CDR2 YFSETQ. The V gene lost 2 bases and the J gene lost 8 bases, with 11 bases spanning the gap. The CDR3 sequence is CASSFHELDEQFF. CDR3 bases: TGCGCCAGCAGCTTTCATGAGTTGGATGAGCAGTTCTTC.

The chain employs TRBV7-6 and TRBJ2-1; 7 bases match TRBD1. The junction had 8 bases not matched to a gene; V was cut back by 5 bases and J by 7 bases. The CDR3 extends over 14 amino acids. Germline CDR1 reads SGHVS; CDR2 reads FNYEAQ. The DNA of the CDR3 is TGTGCCAGCAGCGAAGACGACAGGGTGAATGAGCAGTTCTTC. Its protein is CASSEDDRVNEQFF.

The rearrangement links TRBV7-2 to TRBJ2-5; the D gene is possibly TRBD1 (6 bases). The germline V gene has CDR1 SGHTA and CDR2 FQGNSA. V gave up 5 bases and J gave up 7 bases, with 14 bases separating them. This CDR3 contains 13 residues. The CDR3 loop reads CASSLPGVGTQYF. The CDR3 DNA is TGTGCCAGCAGCCTCCCAGGGGTGGGGACCCAGTACTTC.

A remark on this clone: Compared with germline, one end of the junction differs, possibly owing to a read error. The rearrangement joins TRBV7-7 to TRBJ2-1, with D tentatively TRBD2 (6 bases). The germline V gene has CDR1 SSHAT and CDR2 FNYEAQ (reference sequence). The CDR3 sequence is 15 residues long. The DNA of the CDR3 is TGTGCTAGCAGCCCAGAGGCTAGCGCGTACAATGAGCAGTTCTTC. Protein sequence: CASSPEASAYNEQFF.

The gene calls are TRBV7-8 and TRBJ1-5, with 7 bases lining up with TRBD1. The CDR3 runs 17 residues. V trimming: 2 bases; J trimming: 4 bases; junction bases outside the gene matches: 11. Per the germline V gene, CDR1 is SGHVS and CDR2 is FQNEAQ. As DNA, the CDR3 is TGTGCCAGCAGCTTAAATCCTGGACAGGTGATAAATCAGCCCCAGCATTTT. This translates into CASSLNPGQVINQPQHF.

This clone was recorded once. The rearrangement links TRBV5-4 to TRBJ1-2; D might be TRBD1 (6 bases). The germline CDR1 and CDR2 sequences are SGHNT and YYREEE (reference sequence). Trimming removed 4 bases from V and 4 bases from J, with 17 bases in between. CDR3 length: 15 amino acids. As DNA, the CDR3 is TGTGCCAGCAGCATGGGGGGCCAAGGTGGCTATGGCTACACCTTC. Amino acids: CASSMGGQGGYGYTF.

The chain joins TRBV7-2 to TRBJ2-7, with D perhaps matching TRBD1 (7 bases). Germline-derived CDR1 and CDR2 are SGHTA and FQGNSA. V was shortened by 5 bases and J by 2 bases, with 13 bases between the two germline ends. This CDR3 has 14 residues. The CDR3: CASSAGQPPYEQYF. The CDR3 DNA sequence: TGTGCCAGCAGCGCGGGACAGCCTCCCTACGAGCAGTACTTC.

The chain carries TRBV6-5 and TRBJ2-7; D is unresolved. V dropped 4 bases and J dropped 2 bases, with 9 bases sitting between them. The germline CDR1 and CDR2 sequences are MNHEY and SVGAGI. CDR3 length equals 13 residues. CDR3 loop: CASSSLTAYEQYF. CDR3 nucleotide sequence: TGTGCCAGCAGTTCCCTCACAGCCTACGAGCAGTACTTC.

The genes are TRBV6-1 and TRBJ2-1; possibly TRBD1 for D (5 bases). CDR3 length: 15 amino acids. Between the trimmed V and J ends, which lost 4 bases and 0 bases, there was a span of 10 bases. From germline, CDR1 is MNHNS and CDR2 SASEGT. The CDR3 protein is CASSGAGFSYNEQFF. In nucleotides, the CDR3 is TGTGCCAGCAGTGGGGCAGGGTTCTCCTACAATGAGCAGTTCTTC.

The chain recombines TRBV18 with TRBJ2-3; 10 nucleotides agree with TRBD1. CDR1 is KGHSH and CDR2 is LQKENI in the germline V gene. Unmatched junction bases numbered 4, after V lost 0 bases and J lost 4 bases. The CDR3 totals 16 residues. CDR3 sequence (DNA): TGTGCCAGCTCACCACCGGACAGGGGGTCCCCAGATACGCAGTATTTT. Its protein is CASSPPDRGSPDTQYF.

The genes are TRBV7-2 and TRBJ2-5; unclear D gene. This CDR3 has 17 residues. Trimming removed 1 base from V and 0 bases from J, with 15 bases in between. Germline V CDR1 and CDR2: SGHTA, FQGNSA. The CDR3 is CASSLGMGWGYQETQYF. CDR3 DNA: TGTGCCAGCAGCTTAGGTATGGGATGGGGTTACCAAGAGACCCAGTACTTC.